A selection of T cell receptor beta chains follows, all from one sample in a study of PD-L1 blockade in urothelial cancer. Repertoires were generated with immunoSEQ multiplex PCR, while TCRdb's copy carries only in-frame clones and drops some. The repertoire holds about 74,000 clones, with almost 90% as singletons. This specimen was PBMCs, taken around atezolizumab (anti-PD-L1) treatment. The receptors shown here come from a man between 65 and 80 years old with urothelial cancer. CDR3s include the opening cysteine and the closing phenylalanine or tryptophan. The order of the fields is CDR3 protein, CDR3 DNA, V gene, D gene, clone size, J gene. The D gene is left open where the match is weak. Clone size is not always given. Where it is, it says once, few, many or a class for expanded clones.

CATCTTSGRFGYNEQFF	TGTGCCACCTGTACGACTAGCGGGAGATTTGGGTACAATGAGCAGTTCTTC	TRBV15	TRBD2	NA	TRBJ2-1
CASDKPNTGELFF	TGTGCCAGCGACAAGCCCAACACCGGGGAGCTGTTTTTT	TRBV9	NA	NA	TRBJ2-2
CASTQSGTDTQYF	TGTGCCAGCACCCAATCAGGCACAGATACGCAGTATTTT	TRBV28	NA	NA	TRBJ2-3
CASSLSTAIYGYTF	TGTGCCAGCAGCTTGAGTACAGCCATCTATGGCTACACCTTC	TRBV5-4	NA	NA	TRBJ1-2
CASSRNPGQGKGETQYF	TGTGCCAGCAGCCGAAACCCAGGACAGGGGAAGGGAGAGACCCAGTACTTC	TRBV5-8	TRBD1	NA	TRBJ2-5
CASSLSTSGRAADTQYF	TGCGCCAGCAGCTTGTCGACTAGCGGGAGAGCCGCAGATACGCAGTATTTT	TRBV5-1	TRBD2	NA	TRBJ2-3
CASSLNTDYGYTF	TGTGCCAGCAGCTTAAACACCGACTATGGCTACACCTTC	TRBV7-8	NA	NA	TRBJ1-2
CASSANTQGAFQETQYF	TGTGCCAGCAGTGCAAACACACAGGGGGCGTTTCAAGAGACCCAGTACTTC	TRBV6-1	TRBD1	NA	TRBJ2-5
CASSSLRGPTDTQYF	TGTGCCAGCAGCTCCCTTCGGGGTCCCACAGATACGCAGTATTTT	TRBV7-9	NA	NA	TRBJ2-3
CASSLGTVPSYEQYF	TGTGCCAGCAGCTTGGGGACAGTACCTTCCTACGAGCAGTACTTC	TRBV5-6	NA	once	TRBJ2-7
CASSVVDRGSDTQYF	TGTGCCAGCAGCGTAGTAGACAGGGGTTCAGATACGCAGTATTTT	TRBV9	TRBD1	NA	TRBJ2-3
CASSFGGRAGSYEQYF	TGTGCCAGCAGCTTCGGGGGACGGGCGGGCTCCTACGAGCAGTACTTC	TRBV7-8	NA	once	TRBJ2-7
CASSVRSSGTSGSVSNEQFF	TGTGCCAGCAGCGTACGATCTTCCGGGACTAGCGGGAGTGTGAGCAATGAGCAGTTCTTC	TRBV9	TRBD2	NA	TRBJ2-1
CASSLAQGNTEAFF	TGTGCCAGCAGTTTAGCCCAGGGGAACACTGAAGCTTTCTTT	TRBV28	NA	NA	TRBJ1-1
CSVEDQLAGGPSSETQYF	TGCAGCGTTGAAGATCAGCTCGCGGGAGGGCCGTCGTCAGAGACCCAGTACTTC	TRBV29-1	TRBD2	NA	TRBJ2-5
CASTPPRGEQYF	TGTGCCAGCACGCCACCGCGGGGGGAGCAGTACTTC	TRBV28	TRBD2	few	TRBJ2-7
CASSHPGTGVGEGYTF	TGTGCCAGCAGCCACCCCGGGACAGGGGTCGGAGAGGGCTACACCTTC	TRBV7-2	TRBD1	NA	TRBJ1-2
CASSFDRVGYTF	TGTGCCAGCAGCTTTGACAGGGTTGGCTACACCTTC	TRBV7-2	TRBD1	once	TRBJ1-2
CASSRDRVQETQYF	TGTGCCAGCAGCCGGGACAGGGTACAAGAGACCCAGTACTTC	TRBV6-1	TRBD1	NA	TRBJ2-5
CASSLSGLTSGNEQYF	TGTGCCAGCAGCTTATCCGGATTAACTAGCGGGAACGAGCAGTACTTC	TRBV7-3	TRBD2	NA	TRBJ2-7
CASSFTSGSSGELFF	TGCGCCAGCAGCTTTACTAGCGGGAGTTCCGGGGAGCTGTTTTTT	TRBV5-1	TRBD2	NA	TRBJ2-2
CASGPGINYEQYF	TGTGCTAGTGGCCCCGGGATAAACTACGAGCAGTACTTC	TRBV12-5	NA	NA	TRBJ2-7
CASSLVGGTLYEQYF	TGCGCCAGCAGCTTGGTTGGCGGGACTCTTTACGAGCAGTACTTC	TRBV5-1	NA	NA	TRBJ2-7
CASRLTGERRSSYEQYF	TGTGCCAGCAGGTTGACAGGGGAGAGGCGTTCCTCCTACGAGCAGTACTTC	TRBV28	TRBD1	NA	TRBJ2-7
CASSSGAYEQYF	TGTGCCAGCAGTTCGGGGGCCTACGAGCAGTACTTC	TRBV27	NA	once	TRBJ2-7
CASSAGGDTQYF	TGCGCCAGCAGCGCGGGAGGGGATACGCAGTATTTT	TRBV5-1	TRBD2	NA	TRBJ2-3
CASRPSHSGSLYEQYF	TGTGCCAGCCGCCCCTCCCATAGCGGGAGTCTCTACGAGCAGTACTTC	TRBV18	TRBD2	NA	TRBJ2-7
CASSAQGANTGELFF	TGTGCCAGTAGTGCACAGGGGGCTAACACCGGGGAGCTGTTTTTT	TRBV19	TRBD1	once	TRBJ2-2
CASSSSGTSGNVLGTQYF	TGTGCCAGCAGTTCCTCTGGGACTAGCGGGAATGTCCTAGGGACCCAGTACTTC	TRBV28	TRBD2	NA	TRBJ2-5
CASSVHITGQLYEQYF	TGCGCCAGCAGTGTCCATATAACGGGACAGCTTTACGAGCAGTACTTC	TRBV10-2	TRBD1	NA	TRBJ2-7
CASSPGQGNQPQHF	TGTGCCAGCTCACCGGGACAGGGGAACCAGCCCCAGCATTTT	TRBV18	TRBD1	NA	TRBJ1-5
CASSLGQVVNTEAFF	TGTGCCAGCAGTTTAGGTCAGGTCGTGAACACTGAAGCTTTCTTT	TRBV28	NA	NA	TRBJ1-1
CASSGDSNQPQHF	TGTGCCAGCAGCGGGGATAGCAATCAGCCCCAGCATTTT	TRBV2	NA	NA	TRBJ1-5
CASSNPGQGDTGELFF	TGTGCCAGCTCGAATCCGGGACAGGGGGACACCGGGGAGCTGTTTTTT	TRBV18	TRBD1	NA	TRBJ2-2
CASSLAGEYEQYF	TGCGCCAGCAGTTTAGCGGGAGAGTACGAGCAGTACTTC	TRBV5-1	TRBD2	NA	TRBJ2-7
CASSHPSGAQETQYF	TGCGCCAGCAGCCACCCTAGCGGGGCCCAAGAGACCCAGTACTTC	TRBV4-1	TRBD2	NA	TRBJ2-5
CASSLAASGSYEQYF	TGTGCCAGCAGCTTAGCGGCTAGCGGGAGCTACGAGCAGTACTTC	TRBV7-8	TRBD2	NA	TRBJ2-7
CASRDSSYNEQFF	TGCGCCAGCAGAGACAGCTCCTACAATGAGCAGTTCTTC	TRBV10-2	NA	NA	TRBJ2-1
CASSVDPGGGDTQYF	TGTGCCAGCAGCGTAGACCCGGGAGGAGGAGATACGCAGTATTTT	TRBV9	TRBD2	NA	TRBJ2-3
CASSPGHTYEQYF	TGTGCCAGCTCACCGGGACACACCTACGAGCAGTACTTC	TRBV18	NA	NA	TRBJ2-7
CASTGTGMADTQYF	TGTGCCAGCACCGGGACAGGGATGGCAGATACGCAGTATTTT	TRBV5-6	TRBD1	NA	TRBJ2-3
CASSPFLAGNSYNEQFF	TGTGCCAGCTCACCATTCCTAGCGGGAAACTCCTACAATGAGCAGTTCTTC	TRBV18	TRBD2	once	TRBJ2-1
CASSPRTSGSPNIQYF	TGTGCCAGCAGCCCTCGGACTAGCGGGAGCCCGAACATTCAGTACTTC	TRBV7-9	TRBD2	NA	TRBJ2-4
CASSIRRGDEQFF	TGTGCCAGTAGTATACGACGAGGCGATGAGCAGTTCTTC	TRBV19	NA	NA	TRBJ2-1
CATWGGSNEQFF	TGTGCCACCTGGGGCGGGAGCAATGAGCAGTTCTTC	TRBV19	TRBD2	few	TRBJ2-1
CAYYRAGQETQYF	TGTGCCTACTACAGGGCCGGTCAAGAGACCCAGTACTTC	TRBV30	NA	NA	TRBJ2-5
CASTGGGIMNTEAFF	TGTGCCAGCACAGGGGGCGGCATCATGAACACTGAAGCTTTCTTT	TRBV14	TRBD1	NA	TRBJ1-1
CASSDGGRSYNEQFF	TGTGCCAGCAGTGACGGGGGGCGCTCCTACAATGAGCAGTTCTTC	TRBV2	NA	NA	TRBJ2-1
CATSRPGLAAYEQYF	TGTGCCACCAGCAGGCCGGGACTAGCGGCCTACGAGCAGTACTTC	TRBV15	TRBD2	NA	TRBJ2-7
CASKRGLAGPYEQYF	TGTGCCAGTAAAAGAGGCCTAGCGGGACCCTACGAGCAGTACTTC	TRBV19	TRBD2	NA	TRBJ2-7
CASSARTANYGYTF	TGTGCCAGCAGCGCCAGGACAGCCAACTATGGCTACACCTTC	TRBV13	NA	NA	TRBJ1-2
CASSPEREGDTQYF	TGTGCCAGCTCACCCGAGCGGGAGGGAGATACGCAGTATTTT	TRBV18	TRBD2	NA	TRBJ2-3
CAWSIRTGTGDQPQHF	TGTGCCTGGAGTATAAGAACAGGGACAGGTGATCAGCCCCAGCATTTT	TRBV30	TRBD1	NA	TRBJ1-5
CASSVGSSGSTDTQYF	TGTGCCAGCAGCGTAGGGTCTAGCGGCAGCACAGATACGCAGTATTTT	TRBV9	TRBD2	NA	TRBJ2-3
CASSVASLARTDTQYF	TGTGCCAGCAGCGTAGCTAGTCTAGCGAGAACAGATACGCAGTATTTT	TRBV9	NA	NA	TRBJ2-3